This passage covers 16 T cell receptor beta chains from one sample sequenced in a study of T cells in Graves' hyperthyroidism and ophthalmopathy. Amplification of TCR beta CDR3 regions was performed using RNA transcripts as template. Researchers ran a first-round RT-PCR on the TCR CDR3 using the HTBI primer set. TCRdb redid the calling of the multiplex PCR reads with MiXCR, one entry per CDR3 protein. This sample has 500,000 to 600,000 distinct CDR3 sequences, with roughly 50% found just once. Material: peripheral blood or thyroid tissue (not recorded which). The receptors shown here come from an adult woman with Graves' disease, either hyperthyroidism or ophthalmopathy (not recorded which).

The rearrangement joins TRBV15 to TRBJ1-2, with 10 bases lining up with TRBD1. Unmatched junction bases numbered 7, after V lost 3 bases and J lost 6 bases. Germline V gene sequence: CDR1 LNHNV, CDR2 YYDKDF (reference sequence). CDR3 size: 15 residues. CDR3 sequence (DNA): TGTGCCACCAGCAGCCGGGACAGGGGAATTCATGGCTACACCTTC. Translation gives CATSSRDRGIHGYTF.

This clonotype has at least ten counts. The rearrangement uses TRBV5-1 and TRBJ2-2; D call uncertain. The V end lost 0 bases, the J end lost 3 bases, and 12 bases lay between the germline ends. The germline gives CDR1 SGHRS, CDR2 YFSETQ. The CDR3 contains 16 residues. The DNA of the CDR3 is TGCGCCAGCAGCTTGGGCACGTTAACAGACACCGGGGAGCTGTTTTTT. This codes for CASSLGTLTDTGELFF.

This sequence joins TRBV20-1 and TRBJ2-7, with 7 bases fitting TRBD1. CDR1 DFQATT and CDR2 SNEGSKA come from the germline V gene (reference sequence). The CDR3 consists of 13 residues. Trimming removed 6 bases from V and 6 bases from J; junction bases left unmatched: 11. The CDR3: CSADDRVGGEQYF. Written as DNA, the CDR3 is TGCAGTGCCGATGACAGGGTGGGCGGCGAGCAGTACTTC.

This clonotype was observed many times. J is TRBJ1-5 and V is TRBV6-5; 7 nucleotides match TRBD1. The length of the CDR3 is 17 residues. The V gene end was trimmed by 2 bases and the J gene end by 3 bases; junction bases not matched to a gene: 10. Germline V gives CDR1 MNHEY, CDR2 SVGAGI. This chain's CDR3 is CASSYRETGFDNQPQHF. In DNA, the CDR3 is TGTGCCAGCAGTTACAGGGAGACAGGGTTTGACAATCAGCCCCAGCATTTT.

V gene TRBV28 combines with J gene TRBJ1-5; D may be TRBD1 (6 bases). Germline V gene data show CDR1 as MDHEN and CDR2 as SYDVKM. CDR3 length: 17 residues. Trimming cost V 6 bases and J 7 bases, with 25 bases left between them. Here the CDR3 DNA reads TGTGCCAGCAGACTGCATCCTTCCCGCAGGGGCCGACAGCCCCAGCATTTT. It yields the protein CASRLHPSRRGRQPQHF.

V usage is TRBV7-2 and J usage is TRBJ2-1; TRBD2 matches 8 bases. The CDR3 extends over 15 amino acids. Germline V gives CDR1 SGHTA, CDR2 FQGNSA. The V segment lost 4 bases and the J segment 3 bases; nucleotides outside the gene matches: 5. DNA of the CDR3: TGTGCCAGCAGCTACACAGGGACTAGCTACAATGAGCAGTTCTTC. As protein: CASSYTGTSYNEQFF.

This clonotype appeared many times. This chain connects TRBV6-6 to TRBJ2-7; 9 bases agree with TRBD1. This CDR3 contains 15 residues. Per the germline V gene, CDR1 is MNHNY and CDR2 is SVGAGI (reference sequence). V lost 5 bases to trimming and J lost 3 bases; unmatched junction nucleotides: 8. As DNA, the CDR3 is TGTGCCAGCAGTGAATGGACAGGGGAAGGCTACGAGCAGTACTTC. Protein: CASSEWTGEGYEQYF.

This chain links TRBV12-3 or TRBV12-4 with TRBJ1-1; D perhaps matches TRBD1 (6 bases). The germline V and J ends were trimmed by 7 bases and 3 bases, with 12 bases remaining between them. The CDR3 loop spans 13 amino acids. The DNA for the CDR3 is TGTGCCAGCAAACTTGACAGGTACACTGAAGCTTTCTTT. Translated, it gives CASKLDRYTEAFF.

The sample holds a few counts of this clonotype. A read error is possible here, since a much larger clone lies one base away. The CDR3 coding sequence is TGTGCCATCAGTTCAGGGCTTTCTCGGGATACCCAGTACTTC. Protein: CAISSGLSRDTQYF. The V call is TRBV10-3, the J call TRBJ2-5, with D perhaps being TRBD1 or TRBD2 (5 bases each). CDR1 and CDR2 from the germline V gene are ENHRY and SYGVKD. This CDR3 comprises 14 residues. The germline V and J ends were trimmed by 5 bases and 8 bases, with 18 bases remaining between them.

The chain joins TRBV2 to TRBJ2-2; D ambiguous. With 4 bases removed from V and 4 bases from J, the gap between germline ends came to 13 bases. Germline CDR1 is SNHLY and CDR2 is FYNNEI. This CDR3 is 15 amino acids long. The DNA of the CDR3 is TGTGCCAGCAGTGGCGACATTCTAGTCACCGGGGAGCTGTTTTTT. It encodes CASSGDILVTGELFF.

This sequence joins TRBV20-1 and TRBJ1-1; maybe TRBD1 (5 bases). Germline CDR1 is DFQATT and CDR2 is SNEGSKA (reference sequence). The CDR3 runs 11 residues. The CDR3 DNA reads TGCAGCTTAGAAGGGGACACTGAAGCTTTCTTT. Residues: CSLEGDTEAFF.

Many counts were recorded for this clonotype. The rearrangement uses TRBV7-8 and TRBJ1-2, with D maybe TRBD1 (5 bases). This CDR3 contains 14 residues. Trimming took off 1 base at V and 4 bases at J, with 10 bases between the two ends. Germline V gives CDR1 SGHVS, CDR2 FQNEAQ. CDR3 sequence reads: CASSLEGRAYGYTF. CDR3 nucleotide sequence: TGTGCCAGCAGCTTAGAGGGCAGGGCCTATGGCTACACCTTC.

The chain links TRBV7-2 to TRBJ2-7, with 14 bases aligning to TRBD2. Germline CDR1 and CDR2: SGHTA and FQGNSA. The CDR3 consists of 17 residues. V was pared by 2 bases and J by 2 bases, with 5 bases of the junction left unmatched. Written as DNA, the CDR3 is TGTGCCAGCAGCTTAAATCGACTAGCGGGAGGGACCTACGAGCAGTACTTC. Amino acids: CASSLNRLAGGTYEQYF. Looking up the rest from reference TRBV7-2 and TRBJ2-7 gives the full variable domain: GAGVSQSPSNKVTEKGKDVELRCDPISGHTALYWYRQSLGQGLEFLIYFQGNSAPDKSGLPSDRFSAERTGGSVSTLTIQRTQQEDSAVYLCASSLNRLAGGTYEQYFGPGTRLTVT.

The chain employs TRBV25-1 and TRBJ1-6; D call uncertain. Germline lookup yields CDR1 MGHDK and CDR2 SYGVNS. V lost 7 bases and J lost 0, with 13 bases in between. The CDR3 consists of 16 residues. CDR3 residues: CASTEGGSSYNSPLHF. CDR3 DNA sequence: TGTGCCAGCACAGAGGGTGGGAGCTCCTATAATTCACCCCTCCACTTT.

Details on this clonotype: The junction does not match germline at one end; this may be a read error. The V gene is TRBV11-2, the J gene TRBJ1-1; D unresolved. CDR3 length: 16 amino acids. The germline gives CDR1 SGHAT, CDR2 FQNNGV. The CDR3 sequence is CASSYLLERENTEAFF. The CDR3 DNA reads TGTGCCAGTAGCTACCTCCTGGAACGAGAGAACACTGAAGCTTTCTTT.

The chain carries TRBV7-9 and TRBJ2-1; D possibly corresponds to TRBD1 (5 bases). V lost 5 bases to trimming and J lost 3 bases, with 17 bases between them. The CDR3 loop spans 16 amino acids. In germline, CDR1 is SEHNR, CDR2 FQNEAQ (reference sequence). The CDR3 DNA reads as TGTGCCAGCAGCCCAGACAGAGCCTATGGCTACAATGAGCAGTTCTTC. Its protein is CASSPDRAYGYNEQFF.